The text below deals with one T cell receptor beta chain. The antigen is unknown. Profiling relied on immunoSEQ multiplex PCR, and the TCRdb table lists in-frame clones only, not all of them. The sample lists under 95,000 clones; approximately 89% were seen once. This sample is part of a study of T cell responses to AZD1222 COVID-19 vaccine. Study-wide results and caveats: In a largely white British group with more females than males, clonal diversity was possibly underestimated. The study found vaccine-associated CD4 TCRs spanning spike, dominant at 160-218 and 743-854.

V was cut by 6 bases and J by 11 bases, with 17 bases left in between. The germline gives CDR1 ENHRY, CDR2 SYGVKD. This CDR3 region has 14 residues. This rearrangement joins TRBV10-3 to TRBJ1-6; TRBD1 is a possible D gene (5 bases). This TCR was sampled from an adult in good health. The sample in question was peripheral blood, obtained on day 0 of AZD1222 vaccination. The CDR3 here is CAISPDFQGAPLHF. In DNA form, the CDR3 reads TGTGCCATCAGCCCCGACTTCCAAGGGGCACCCCTCCACTTT.